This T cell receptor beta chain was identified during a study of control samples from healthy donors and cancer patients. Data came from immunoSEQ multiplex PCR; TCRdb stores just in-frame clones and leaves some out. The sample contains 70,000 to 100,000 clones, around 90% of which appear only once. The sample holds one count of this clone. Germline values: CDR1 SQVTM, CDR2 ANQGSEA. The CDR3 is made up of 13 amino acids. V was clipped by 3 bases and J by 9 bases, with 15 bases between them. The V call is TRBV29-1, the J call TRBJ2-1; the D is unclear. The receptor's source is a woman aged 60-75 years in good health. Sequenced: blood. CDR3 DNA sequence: TGCAGCGTTGACTCGGTGTCCGATACTGAGCAGTTCTTC. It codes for CSVDSVSDTEQFF.